The 18 T cell receptor beta chains presented below share a single source sample, sequenced in a study of technical replicates of blood from a few donors. The protocol was immunoSEQ multiplex PCR, while the TCRdb copy is restricted to in-frame clones and leaves out a portion. This table has approximately 75,000 clones, 81% appearing once. The material sequenced was PBMCs. These receptors came from a human donor in good health. Some clones in this sample may be carry-over from other donors' samples.

On this clone itself: A single base separates this from a much larger clone, so it may be a read error. Here the CDR3 reads CAWSAAENSPLHF. CDR3 nucleotide sequence: TGTGCCTGGAGTGCTGCCGAGAATTCACCCCTCCACTTT. The V call is TRBV30, the J call TRBJ1-6; D ambiguous. V gave up 1 base and J gave up 7 bases, with 8 bases separating them. The V gene's germline CDR1 is GTSNPN and CDR2 SVGIG (reference sequence). This CDR3 has 13 amino acids.

The chain combines TRBV30 with TRBJ2-6; unclear D gene. The V gene lost 8 bases and the J gene lost 1 base, with 9 bases spanning the gap. CDR1 is GTSNPN, CDR2 SVGIG, per germline (reference sequence). This CDR3 has 13 residues. The CDR3 nucleotides are TGTGCCCGGACCTTTTCTGGGGCCAACGTCCTGACTTTC. Translation: CARTFSGANVLTF. The full variable domain, in which reference TRBV30 and TRBJ2-6 provide the parts outside the CDR3, is SQTIHQWPATLVQPVGSPLSLECTVEGTSNPNLYWYRQAAGRGLQLLFYSVGIGQISSEVPQNLSASRPQDRQFILSSKKLLLSDSGFYLCARTFSGANVLTFGAGSRLTVL.

This clone was observed once. The chain has TRBV5-4 and TRBJ2-1, with D possibly matching TRBD2 (6 bases). The CDR3 has 15 amino acids. Germline-derived CDR1 and CDR2 are SGHNT and YYREEE (reference sequence). The V end lost 4 bases, the J end lost 3 bases, and 14 bases lay between the germline ends. The CDR3: CASSPRRGFYNEQFF. The CDR3 DNA reads TGTGCCAGCAGCCCACGACGGGGGTTCTACAATGAGCAGTTCTTC.

This chain links TRBV19 with TRBJ2-7; maybe TRBD1 (7 bases). Trimming shortened V by 4 bases and J by 4 bases, and 17 bases separated the two germline ends. Germline V gives CDR1 LNHDA, CDR2 SQIVND (reference sequence). CDR3 length: 15 amino acids. The chain's CDR3 is CASSTRPGGMYEQYF. The DNA of the CDR3 is TGTGCCAGTAGTACTCGCCCAGGGGGGATGTACGAGCAGTACTTC.

This rearrangement joins TRBV7-2 to TRBJ2-7; 8 positions match TRBD2. V lost 0 bases, J lost 8 bases, and 3 bases stayed unmatched. The CDR3 runs to 13 residues. Germline-derived CDR1 and CDR2 are SGHTA and FQGNSA. CDR3: CASSLARGEKQYF. CDR3 DNA: TGTGCCAGCAGCTTAGCGCGGGGGGAGAAGCAGTACTTC.

The rearrangement links TRBV27 to TRBJ1-5; D gene ambiguous. V lost 2 bases, J lost 7 bases, and 9 bases lay in between. The CDR3 spans 13 residues. From germline, CDR1 is MNHEY and CDR2 SMNVEV (reference sequence). This CDR3 reads CASSLEGWQPQHF. DNA of the CDR3: TGTGCCAGCAGTTTAGAGGGATGGCAGCCCCAGCATTTT.

V and J are TRBV5-6 and TRBJ1-5; 8 nucleotides match TRBD1. Losses at the gene ends were 4 bases for V and 7 bases for J; bases not matched to a gene: 16. The germline V gene has CDR1 SGHDT and CDR2 YYEEEE. The CDR3 totals 17 residues. The CDR3 sequence is CASSPWSPDRVKQPQHF. Written as DNA, the CDR3 is TGTGCCAGCAGCCCATGGTCTCCGGACAGGGTAAAGCAGCCCCAGCATTTT.

The J gene is TRBJ2-7, the V gene TRBV11-3; no clear D gene. Looked up from germline, CDR1 is SGHNT and CDR2 is YENEEA. Trimming left V 5 bases short and J 2 bases short, with 16 bases between. This CDR3 spans 15 amino acids. CDR3 in DNA: TGTGCCAGCAGCGCCGACGGGTACCACACCTACGAGCAGTACTTC. The encoded protein is CASSADGYHTYEQYF.

The CDR3 here is CASSHRVTGNTIYF. The CDR3 nucleotides are TGTGCCAGCAGCCACAGGGTTACTGGAAACACCATATATTTT. The chain has TRBV6-5 and TRBJ1-3, with a possible D match to TRBD1 (6 bases). Germline CDR1 reads MNHEY; CDR2 reads SVGAGI. V was trimmed by 6 bases and J by 2 bases, leaving 11 bases between them. This CDR3 has 14 amino acids.

The chain joins TRBV25-1 to TRBJ2-3, with D unresolved. The CDR3 contains 13 residues. Germline CDR1 is MGHDK and CDR2 is SYGVNS. V was pared by 3 bases and J by 0 bases, with 4 bases between. The CDR3 region has the DNA TGTGCCAGCAGTGACCTAAGCACAGATACGCAGTATTTT. Its translation: CASSDLSTDTQYF.

V and J are TRBV15 and TRBJ2-7, with 9 nucleotides matching TRBD1. Germline trimming cut 6 bases from V and 4 bases from J; bases unmatched to any gene: 4. Germline V gene sequence: CDR1 LNHNV, CDR2 YYDKDF (reference sequence). The CDR3 runs 13 residues. CDR3 sequence (DNA): TGTGCCACCAGGACAGGGGGGCGGTACGAGCAGTACTTC. This codes for CATRTGGRYEQYF. Complete variable domain (other parts from reference TRBV15 and TRBJ2-7): DAMVIQNPRYQVTQFGKPVTLSCSQTLNHNVMYWYQQKSSQAPKLLFHYYDKDFNNEADTPDNFQSRRPNTSFCFLDIRSPGLGDTAMYLCATRTGGRYEQYFGPGTRLTVT.

V gene TRBV6-6 combines with J gene TRBJ1-2, with 10 bases identical to TRBD1. There are 16 residues in the CDR3. In germline, CDR1 is MNHNY, CDR2 SVGAGI (reference sequence). V lost 3 bases to trimming and J lost 4 bases; unmatched junction nucleotides: 8. The DNA of the CDR3 is TGTGCCAGCAGTTATAACCCGACAGGGGGCTTCTATGGCTACACCTTC. Translation gives CASSYNPTGGFYGYTF.

The J gene is TRBJ2-7, the V gene TRBV7-9; tentative D call: TRBD2 (6 bases). Trimming took 3 bases from V and 5 from J, leaving 14 bases between them. CDR1 and CDR2 (germline): SEHNR, FQNEAQ (reference sequence). The length of the CDR3 is 14 residues. The CDR3: CASSFSSRGDEQYF. The CDR3 DNA is TGTGCCAGCAGCTTTTCCTCCCGCGGGGACGAGCAGTACTTC.

This clone was recorded a few times. The chain uses TRBV7-3 and TRBJ2-1, with a tentative D call TRBD1 (6 bases). The V and J ends lost 5 bases and 5 bases respectively, with 10 bases between them. This CDR3 region has 13 residues. Germline V lookup: CDR1 SGHTA, CDR2 FQGTGA. CDR3 sequence (DNA): TGTGCCAGCAGCGTCGGACAGAACAATGAGCAGTTCTTC. It specifies CASSVGQNNEQFF.

The chain has TRBV18 and TRBJ2-3, with 10 bases matching TRBD2. The CDR3 length is 15 residues. CDR1 KGHSH and CDR2 LQKENI come from the germline V gene. Trimming took 6 bases from V and 1 from J; bases not matched to a gene: 4. DNA for the CDR3: TGTGCCAGCTCCCCCACTAGCGGGGGCACAGATACGCAGTATTTT. As protein: CASSPTSGGTDTQYF. The entire variable domain, with the rest obtained from reference TRBV18 and TRBJ2-3, is as follows: NAGVMQNPRHLVRRRGQEARLRCSPMKGHSHVYWYRQLPEEGLKFMVYLQKENIIDESGMPKERFSAEFPKEGPSILRIQQVVRGDSAAYFCASSPTSGGTDTQYFGPGTRLTVL.

This rearrangement joins TRBV6-1 to TRBJ2-1, with TRBD2 identical over 8 bases. CDR1 and CDR2 from the germline V gene are MNHNS and SASEGT. Trimming took 6 bases from V and 0 from J; bases not matched to a gene: 4. CDR3 size: 15 residues. CDR3 region: CASSKAGASYNEQFF. The CDR3 DNA is TGTGCCAGCAGCAAAGCGGGAGCCTCCTACAATGAGCAGTTCTTC.

This chain joins TRBV10-3 and TRBJ2-5; 12 bases match TRBD2. The CDR3 contains 17 residues. After removal of 2 bases from V and 1 base from J, the junction contained 5 bases not matched to a gene. The germline V gene has CDR1 ENHRY and CDR2 SYGVKD. The CDR3 here is CAISEALTSGGQETQYF. CDR3 coding DNA: TGTGCCATCAGTGAGGCCTTGACTAGCGGGGGCCAAGAGACCCAGTACTTC.

The chain is built from TRBV19 and TRBJ2-7; maybe TRBD1 (5 bases). Germline V gene lookup returns CDR1 LNHDA and CDR2 SQIVND (reference sequence). The length of the CDR3 is 14 residues. V lost 1 base, J lost 4 bases, and 11 bases lay in between. The CDR3 spells CASSIASGFYEQYF. As DNA, the CDR3 is TGTGCCAGTAGTATAGCATCAGGGTTTTACGAGCAGTACTTC.